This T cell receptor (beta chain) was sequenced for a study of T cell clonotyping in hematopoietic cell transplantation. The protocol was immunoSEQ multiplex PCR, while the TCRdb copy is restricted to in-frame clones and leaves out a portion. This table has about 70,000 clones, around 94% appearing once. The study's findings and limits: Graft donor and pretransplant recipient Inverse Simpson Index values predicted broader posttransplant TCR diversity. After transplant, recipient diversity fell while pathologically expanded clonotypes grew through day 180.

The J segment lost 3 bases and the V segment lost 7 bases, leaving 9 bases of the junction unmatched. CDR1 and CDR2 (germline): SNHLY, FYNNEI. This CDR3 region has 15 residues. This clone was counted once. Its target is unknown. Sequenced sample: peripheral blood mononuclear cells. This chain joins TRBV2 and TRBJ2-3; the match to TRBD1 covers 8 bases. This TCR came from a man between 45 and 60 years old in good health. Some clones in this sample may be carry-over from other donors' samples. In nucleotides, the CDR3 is TGTGCCAGCAACAGACAGGGGCGAGGTACAGATACGCAGTATTTT. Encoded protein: CASNRQGRGTDTQYF.